This T cell receptor (beta chain) was identified in a study of cytomegalovirus exposure and HLA in healthy donors. Overall study findings and caveats: There were 160 or so TCR beta chains listed as cytomegalovirus-associated. Cytomegalovirus status was reportedly diagnosed by the classifier with high specificity and sensitivity.

From germline, CDR1 is MNHEY and CDR2 SMNVEV (reference sequence). The J segment lost 3 bases and the V segment lost 7 bases, leaving 4 bases of the junction unmatched. This CDR3 comprises 13 residues. The sample holds one count of this clone. The antigen is unknown. The donors were part of the validation cohort of more than 90 subjects. That cohort was separate from the first cohort, which comprised several hundred subjects. The protocol was immunoSEQ multiplex PCR, while the TCRdb copy is restricted to in-frame clones and leaves out a portion. The repertoire holds roughly 230,000 clones, with 90% as singletons.

V is TRBV27 and J is TRBJ2-3, with 7 nucleotides matching TRBD1. This receptor was obtained from a woman aged 25 to 39 in good health and CMV-seronegative. The sample consisted of PBMCs. CDR3 DNA sequence: TGTGCCAGCAAAGAGGGGGCGACAGATACGCAGTATTTT. This codes for CASKEGATDTQYF.